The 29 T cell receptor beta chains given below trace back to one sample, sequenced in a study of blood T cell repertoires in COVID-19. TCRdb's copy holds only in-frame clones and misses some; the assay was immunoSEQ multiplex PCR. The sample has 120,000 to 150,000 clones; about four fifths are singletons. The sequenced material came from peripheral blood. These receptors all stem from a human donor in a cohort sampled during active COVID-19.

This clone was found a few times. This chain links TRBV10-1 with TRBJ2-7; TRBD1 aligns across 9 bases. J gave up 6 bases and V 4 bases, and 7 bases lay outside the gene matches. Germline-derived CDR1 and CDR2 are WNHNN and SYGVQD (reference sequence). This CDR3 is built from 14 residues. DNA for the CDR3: TGCGCCAGCAGTGTTGGGACAGGGTATAGCGAGCAGTACGTC. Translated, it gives CASSVGTGYSEQYV.

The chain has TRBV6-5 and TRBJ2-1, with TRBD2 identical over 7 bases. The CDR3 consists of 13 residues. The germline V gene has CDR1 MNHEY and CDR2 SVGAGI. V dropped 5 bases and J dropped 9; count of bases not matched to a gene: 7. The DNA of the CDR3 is TGTGCCAGCAGTAGGACTAGTGGTGTTGAGCAGTTCTTC. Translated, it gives CASSRTSGVEQFF.

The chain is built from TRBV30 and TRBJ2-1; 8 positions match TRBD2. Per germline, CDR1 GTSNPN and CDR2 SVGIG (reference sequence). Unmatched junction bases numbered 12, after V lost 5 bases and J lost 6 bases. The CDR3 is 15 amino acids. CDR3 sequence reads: CAWSNFAGGGNEQFF. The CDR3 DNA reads TGTGCCTGGTCTAACTTTGCGGGAGGTGGCAATGAGCAGTTCTTC.

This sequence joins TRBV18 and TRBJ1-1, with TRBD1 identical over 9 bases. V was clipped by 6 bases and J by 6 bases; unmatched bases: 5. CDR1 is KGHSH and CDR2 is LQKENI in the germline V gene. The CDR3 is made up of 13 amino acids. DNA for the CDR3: TGTGCCAGCTCCTCGGGACAGGGTGCTGAAGCTTTCTTT. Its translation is CASSSGQGAEAFF.

The CDR3 bases are TGTGCCAGCAGCCTAAGGGCCCAGCGGATTCAAGAGACCCAGTACTTC. It is translated as CASSLRAQRIQETQYF. The rearrangement uses TRBV7-2 and TRBJ2-5; TRBD2 might be the D (5 bases). CDR3 size: 16 residues. Germline loops: CDR1 SGHTA, CDR2 FQGNSA. Trimming pared 5 bases from V and 2 bases from J, leaving 18 bases between.

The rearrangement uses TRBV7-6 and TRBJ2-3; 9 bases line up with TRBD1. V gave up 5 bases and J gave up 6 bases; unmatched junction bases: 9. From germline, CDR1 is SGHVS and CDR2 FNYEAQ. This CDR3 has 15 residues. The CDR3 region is CASSIGTGFDDTQYF. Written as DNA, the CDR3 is TGTGCCAGCAGCATAGGGACAGGGTTTGACGATACGCAGTATTTT.

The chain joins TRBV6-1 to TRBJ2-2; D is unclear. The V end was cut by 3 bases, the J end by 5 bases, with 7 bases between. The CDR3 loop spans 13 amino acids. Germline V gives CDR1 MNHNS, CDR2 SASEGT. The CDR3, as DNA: TGTGCCAGCAGTGATGGCGGAACCGGGGAGCTGTTTTTT. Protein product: CASSDGGTGELFF.

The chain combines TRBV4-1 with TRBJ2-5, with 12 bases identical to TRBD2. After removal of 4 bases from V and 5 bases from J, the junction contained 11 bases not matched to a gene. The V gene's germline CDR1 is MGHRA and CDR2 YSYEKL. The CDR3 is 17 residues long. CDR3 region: CASSPNPGLAGTETQYF. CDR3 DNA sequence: TGCGCCAGCAGCCCAAACCCAGGACTAGCGGGGACGGAGACCCAGTACTTC.

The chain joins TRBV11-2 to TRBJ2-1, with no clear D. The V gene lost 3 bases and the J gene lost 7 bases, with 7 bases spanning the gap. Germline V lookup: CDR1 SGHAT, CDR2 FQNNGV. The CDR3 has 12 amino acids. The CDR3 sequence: CASSLSANEQFF. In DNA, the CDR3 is TGTGCCAGCAGCTTGTCCGCGAATGAGCAGTTCTTC.

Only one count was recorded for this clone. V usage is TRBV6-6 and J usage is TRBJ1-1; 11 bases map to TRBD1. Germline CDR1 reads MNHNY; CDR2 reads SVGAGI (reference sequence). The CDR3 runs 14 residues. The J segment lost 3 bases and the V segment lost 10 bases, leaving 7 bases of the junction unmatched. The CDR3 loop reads CATLTGQGDTEAFF. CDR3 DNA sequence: TGTGCCACCTTAACGGGACAGGGGGACACTGAAGCTTTCTTT.

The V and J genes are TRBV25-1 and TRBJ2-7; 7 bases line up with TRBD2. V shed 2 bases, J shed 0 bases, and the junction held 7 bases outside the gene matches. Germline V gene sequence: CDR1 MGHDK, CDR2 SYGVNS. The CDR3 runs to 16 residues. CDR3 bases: TGTGCCAGCAGTGAACCGGGAGGCGCGAGCTCCTACGAGCAGTACGTC. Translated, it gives CASSEPGGASSYEQYV.

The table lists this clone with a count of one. CDR3 bases: TGTGCCAGCACCTGGGGGGATGGATCACCCCTCCACTTT. This encodes CASTWGDGSPLHF. V is TRBV6-6 and J is TRBJ1-6; D is perhaps TRBD1 (5 bases). The germline gives CDR1 MNHNY, CDR2 SVGAGI (reference sequence). The V and J ends lost 7 bases and 10 bases respectively, with 14 bases between them. CDR3 size: 13 residues.

This CDR3 reads CASSVVTRNTEAFF. The DNA of the CDR3 is TGTGCCAGCAGCGTAGTAACCAGGAACACTGAAGCTTTCTTT. This chain connects TRBV9 to TRBJ1-1; D is undetermined. Trimming cost V 0 bases and J 1 base, with 7 bases left between them. Germline CDR1 is SGDLS and CDR2 is YYNGEE. The CDR3 is 14 residues long.

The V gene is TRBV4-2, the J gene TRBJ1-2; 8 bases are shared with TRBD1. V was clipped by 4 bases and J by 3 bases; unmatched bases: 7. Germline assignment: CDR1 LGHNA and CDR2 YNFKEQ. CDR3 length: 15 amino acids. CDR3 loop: CASSPGQGGDYGYTF. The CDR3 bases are TGTGCCAGCAGCCCCGGACAGGGTGGGGACTATGGCTACACCTTC.

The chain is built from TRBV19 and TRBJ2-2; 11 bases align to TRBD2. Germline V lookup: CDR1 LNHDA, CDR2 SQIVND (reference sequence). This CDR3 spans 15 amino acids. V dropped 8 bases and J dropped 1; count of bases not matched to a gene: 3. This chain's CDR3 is CASQGLAGNTGELFF. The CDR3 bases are TGTGCCAGTCAAGGACTAGCGGGGAACACCGGGGAGCTGTTTTTT.

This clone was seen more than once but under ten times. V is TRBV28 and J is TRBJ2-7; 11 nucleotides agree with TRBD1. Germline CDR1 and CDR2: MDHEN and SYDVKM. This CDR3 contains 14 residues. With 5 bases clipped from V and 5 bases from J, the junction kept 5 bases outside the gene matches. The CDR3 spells CASSVGQGDHEQYF. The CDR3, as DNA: TGTGCCAGCAGTGTGGGACAGGGGGACCACGAGCAGTACTTC.

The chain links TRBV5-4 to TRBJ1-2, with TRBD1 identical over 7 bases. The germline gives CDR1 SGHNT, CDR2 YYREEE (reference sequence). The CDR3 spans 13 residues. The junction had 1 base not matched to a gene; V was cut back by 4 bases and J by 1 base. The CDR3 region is CASSRDSNYGYTF. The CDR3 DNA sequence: TGTGCCAGCAGCAGGGACAGTAACTATGGCTACACCTTC.

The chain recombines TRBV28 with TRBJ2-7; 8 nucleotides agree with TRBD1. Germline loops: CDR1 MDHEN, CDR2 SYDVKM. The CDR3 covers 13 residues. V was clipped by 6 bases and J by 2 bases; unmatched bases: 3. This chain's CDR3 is CASRKTGAYEQYF. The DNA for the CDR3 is TGTGCCAGCAGAAAGACAGGGGCCTACGAGCAGTACTTC.

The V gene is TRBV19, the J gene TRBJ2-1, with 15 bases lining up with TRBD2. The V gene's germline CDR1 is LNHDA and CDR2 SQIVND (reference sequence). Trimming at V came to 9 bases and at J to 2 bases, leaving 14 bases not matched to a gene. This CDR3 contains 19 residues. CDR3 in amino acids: CASRKWTSGGAGTYNEQFF. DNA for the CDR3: TGTGCCAGCCGGAAGTGGACTAGCGGGGGGGCGGGCACCTACAATGAGCAGTTCTTC.

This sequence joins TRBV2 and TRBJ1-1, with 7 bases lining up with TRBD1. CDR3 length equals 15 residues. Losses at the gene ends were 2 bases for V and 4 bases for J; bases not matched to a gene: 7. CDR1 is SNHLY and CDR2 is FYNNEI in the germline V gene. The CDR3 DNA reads TGTGCCAGCAGTGAATCCACAGGGGTGGCCACTGAAGCTTTCTTT. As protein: CASSESTGVATEAFF.

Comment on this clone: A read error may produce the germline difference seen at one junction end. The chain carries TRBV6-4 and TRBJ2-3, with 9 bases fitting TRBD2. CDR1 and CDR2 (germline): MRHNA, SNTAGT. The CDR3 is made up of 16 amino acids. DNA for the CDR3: TGTGCCAGCAGTGACTCCGGCGGGGGGGGCACGGATACGCAGTATTTT. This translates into CASSDSGGGGTDTQYF.

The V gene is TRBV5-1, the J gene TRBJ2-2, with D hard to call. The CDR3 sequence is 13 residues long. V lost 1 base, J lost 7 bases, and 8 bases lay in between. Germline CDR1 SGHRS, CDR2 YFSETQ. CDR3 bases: TGCGCCAGCAGCTTGCTTCCGGGCGGGGAGCTGTTTTTT. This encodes CASSLLPGGELFF.

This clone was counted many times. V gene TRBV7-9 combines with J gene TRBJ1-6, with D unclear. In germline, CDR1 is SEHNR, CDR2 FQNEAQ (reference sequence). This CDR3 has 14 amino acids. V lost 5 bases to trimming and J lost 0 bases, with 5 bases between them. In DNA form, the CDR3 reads TGTGCCAGCAGCACGAGCTCCTATAATTCACCCCTCCACTTT. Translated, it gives CASSTSSYNSPLHF.

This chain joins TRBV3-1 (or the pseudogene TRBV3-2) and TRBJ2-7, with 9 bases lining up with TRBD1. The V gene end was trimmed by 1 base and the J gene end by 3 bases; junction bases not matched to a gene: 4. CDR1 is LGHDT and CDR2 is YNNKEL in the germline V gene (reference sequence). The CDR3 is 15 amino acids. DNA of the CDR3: TGTGCCAGCAGCCAAGGGGACAGGGCTAGCTACGAGCAGTACTTC. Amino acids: CASSQGDRASYEQYF.

CDR3 sequence (DNA): TGTGCCAGCAGCACAGGGACAGGGGGCGGTGAGCAGTTCTTC. This sequence encodes CASSTGTGGGEQFF. This chain joins TRBV5-4 and TRBJ2-1; TRBD1 aligns across 12 bases. The J segment lost 9 bases and the V segment lost 4 bases, leaving 5 bases of the junction unmatched. The CDR3 loop spans 14 amino acids. The germline gives CDR1 SGHNT, CDR2 YYREEE (reference sequence).

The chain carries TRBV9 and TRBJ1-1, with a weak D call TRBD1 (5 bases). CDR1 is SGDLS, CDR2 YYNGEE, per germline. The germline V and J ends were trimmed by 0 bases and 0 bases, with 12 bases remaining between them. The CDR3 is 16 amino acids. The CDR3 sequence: CASSVAPGGLNTEAFF. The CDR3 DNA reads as TGTGCCAGCAGCGTAGCTCCCGGGGGATTGAACACTGAAGCTTTCTTT.

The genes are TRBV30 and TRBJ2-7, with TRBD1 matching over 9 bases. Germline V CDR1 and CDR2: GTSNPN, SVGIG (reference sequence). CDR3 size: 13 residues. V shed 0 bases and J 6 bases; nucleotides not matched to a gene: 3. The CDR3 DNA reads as TGTGCCTGGAGTGTGGGACAGGGCAGCGAGCAGTACGTC. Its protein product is CAWSVGQGSEQYV.

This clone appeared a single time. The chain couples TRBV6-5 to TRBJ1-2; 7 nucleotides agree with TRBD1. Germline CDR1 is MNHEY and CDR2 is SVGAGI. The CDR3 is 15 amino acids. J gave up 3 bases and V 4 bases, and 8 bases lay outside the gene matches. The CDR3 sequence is CASSSPGQTDYGYTF. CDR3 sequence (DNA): TGTGCCAGCAGTTCACCGGGACAGACGGACTATGGCTACACCTTC.

In DNA, the CDR3 is TGTGCCAGTAGTATAGGTGGACAGGGGGCCTACGAGCAGTACTTC. Translation gives CASSIGGQGAYEQYF. This chain connects TRBV19 to TRBJ2-7; 10 nucleotides match TRBD1. Losses at the gene ends were 1 base for V and 2 bases for J; bases not matched to a gene: 2. Germline CDR1 and CDR2: LNHDA and SQIVND (reference sequence). The CDR3 is made up of 15 amino acids.